A selection of T cell receptor beta chains follows, all from one sample in a study of T cell responses to AZD1222 COVID-19 vaccine. TCRdb keeps only in-frame clones here, not all; method: immunoSEQ multiplex PCR. The sample lists some 92,000 clones; approximately 89% were seen once. The sequencing here drew on peripheral blood, taken on day 0 of MenACWY control vaccination. The receptors derive from an adult in good health. Both conserved end residues are trimmed from each CDR3.

>TRBJ1-2|TRBV7-8
ASSPFQGNYGYT
>TRBJ2-1|TRBV11-2
ASSLAGGGVNEQF
>TRBJ1-1|TRBV5-1
ASNAGTANTEAF
>TRBJ1-1|TRBV7-9
ASRGQGGPEAF
>TRBJ2-1|TRBV11-3
ASSSGGRSYNEQF
>TRBJ2-7|TRBV7-2
ASSPSLWGPDYEQY
>TRBJ1-3|TRBV5-1
ASSLQGPSSGNTIY
>TRBJ1-6|TRBV12-3/TRBV12-4
ASSRGPNSPLH
>TRBJ2-7|TRBV6-5
ASSRRGYYEQY
>TRBJ2-2|TRBV6-4
ASSESLANTGELF
>TRBJ2-7|TRBV10-1
ASSITSGSYEQY
>TRBJ1-2|TRBV2
ASSRQVDYGYT
>TRBJ2-6|TRBV19
ASSTLRLQGRTGANVLT
>TRBJ1-6|TRBV7-2
ASSPRTVFNSPLH
>TRBJ2-1|TRBV5-1
ASSPGQGSYNEQF
>TRBJ2-7|TRBV5-1
ASSPGQTVAYEQY
>TRBJ1-5|TRBV24-1
ATSELNQPQH
>TRBJ2-7|TRBV28
ASNPTSGSGEQY
>TRBJ2-2|TRBV12-3/TRBV12-4
ATSRGNTGELF
>TRBJ1-5|TRBV2
ASSGLGADNQPQH
>TRBJ2-7|TRBV5-1
ASSLVKTYEQY
>TRBJ2-7|TRBV6-1
ASSDIGTLYEQY
>TRBJ2-2|TRBV9
ASSAFASGTSGELF
>TRBJ2-2|TRBV5-6
ASTRGPGNTGELF
>TRBJ2-4|TRBV5-1
ASSLKLAPNIQY
>TRBJ2-7|TRBV27
ASSPTSGGRQY
>TRBJ1-4|TRBV6-5
ASRSGQSNEKLF
>TRBJ2-1|TRBV19
ASSPGRSYNEQF
>TRBJ2-5|TRBV5-5
ASSFTGAEETQY
>TRBJ2-5|TRBV24-1
ATSDPGLAGVLETQY
>TRBJ1-4|TRBV28
ASSPVPTNEKLF
>TRBJ1-1|TRBV12-3/TRBV12-4
ASLPGRGAEAF
>TRBJ2-7|TRBV18
ASSPKAAPSVEQY
>TRBJ2-5|TRBV6-1
ASSEARGLGETQY